This TCR beta chain was captured in a study of OX40 agonist ivuxolimab in advanced cancers. The study's findings and limits: The CD4+ and CD8+ T cells in the blood had expanded clonally by week 6 at 0.1 to 3.0 mg/kg.

The CDR3 runs 15 residues. The germline V and J ends were trimmed by 5 bases and 7 bases, with 17 bases remaining between them. Germline V gene data show CDR1 as MNHNY and CDR2 as SVGAGI (reference sequence). Sequencing was performed with immunoSEQ multiplex PCR; in TCRdb, only in-frame clones are kept and a portion is missing. The table lists some 72,000 clones, just under 95% of them singletons. A remark on this clone: Its antigen is currently unknown.

The input for sequencing was CD4+ or CD8+ T cells sorted from blood, taken in a trial of the OX40 agonist ivuxolimab. V gene TRBV6-6 combines with J gene TRBJ1-4, with a tentative D call TRBD1 (6 bases). The TCR originated in an adult with an advanced solid tumor such as melanoma, head and neck, liver or kidney cancer. CDR3 amino acids: CASSREGVWGEKLFF. The DNA of the CDR3 is TGTGCCAGCAGTAGGGAGGGGGTCTGGGGTGAAAAACTGTTTTTT.